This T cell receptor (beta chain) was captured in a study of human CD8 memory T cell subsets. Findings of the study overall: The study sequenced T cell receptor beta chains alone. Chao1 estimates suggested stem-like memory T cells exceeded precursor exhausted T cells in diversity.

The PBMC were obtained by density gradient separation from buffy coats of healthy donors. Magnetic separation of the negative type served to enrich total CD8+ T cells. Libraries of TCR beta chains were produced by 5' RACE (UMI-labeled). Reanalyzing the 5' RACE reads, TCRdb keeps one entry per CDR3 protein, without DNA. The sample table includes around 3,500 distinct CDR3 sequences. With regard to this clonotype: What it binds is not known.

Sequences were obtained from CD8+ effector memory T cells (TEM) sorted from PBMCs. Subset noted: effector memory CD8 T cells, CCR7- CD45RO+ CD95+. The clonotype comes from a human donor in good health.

Here the CDR3 reads CSVTQLAGTFSYEQYF. J is TRBJ2-7 and V is TRBV20-1; TCRdb gives TRBD1 as the D gene, but with no DNA this cannot be confirmed. This CDR3 comprises 16 residues. Germline CDR1 reads DFQATT; CDR2 reads SNEGSKA (reference sequence).